This paragraph reports one T cell receptor beta chain. From germline, CDR1 is SGDLS and CDR2 YYNGEE. V was shortened by 4 bases and J by 6 bases, with 19 bases between the two germline ends. This CDR3 is 15 amino acids long. Assay used: immunoSEQ multiplex PCR; TCRdb lists only in-frame clones, some missing. The table records around 170,000 clones, 90% to 95% of them present only once. The source of the sample is a study of control samples from healthy donors and cancer patients. The sequenced sample consisted of blood. This chain joins TRBV9 and TRBJ1-1; tentatively, D is TRBD1 (6 bases). The source is a man aged 30-40 years in good health. Here the CDR3 DNA reads TGTGCCAGCAGCCCTGAGGGGGGTGGGAGGGCTGAAGCTTTCTTT. It is translated as CASSPEGGGRAEAFF.